This T cell receptor beta chain was identified during a study of Ad26.COV2.S vaccination and SARS-CoV-2 variants. The study's findings and limits: The TCR breadth and depth analyses may have produced an underestimate of total T cell responses.

Trimming left V 6 bases short and J 8 bases short, with 19 bases between. The CDR3 loop spans 15 amino acids. CDR1 and CDR2 (germline): MNHEY, SVGAGI. Treatment specified: 15 to 20 received Ad26.COV2.S at low or high dose, single or two shots; roughly 5 received placebo; per-sample allocation not given. Samples analyzed were those drawn on day 63 after the first vaccine or placebo injection. An adult of 18-55 years in Boston served as donor. Built on an Ad26 vector, the vaccine expressed Wuhan-strain SARS-CoV-2 spike. Repertoires were generated with immunoSEQ multiplex PCR, while TCRdb's copy carries only in-frame clones and drops some. The sample lists some 520,000 clones, around 90% occurring once. A note on this clone: Its cognate antigen is unknown.

V and J are TRBV6-5 and TRBJ1-4; D possibly corresponds to TRBD1 (5 bases). This receptor was taken from a person aged 18 to 65 who received the Ad26.COV2.S COVID-19 vaccine or a placebo. Specimen: peripheral blood, collected in a trial of Ad26.COV2.S vaccine versus placebo. The chain's CDR3 is CASSPLGGVGEKLFF. Here the CDR3 DNA reads TGTGCCAGCAGCCCACTGGGGGGGGTGGGCGAAAAACTGTTTTTT.